This entry features one TCR beta chain sequence. The sample originates from a study of untreated major depressive disorder. Germline lookup yields CDR1 LGHNA and CDR2 YSLEER. The CDR3 is made up of 11 amino acids. Trimming took off 4 bases at V and 8 bases at J, with 5 bases between the two ends. Repertoires were generated with immunoSEQ multiplex PCR, while TCRdb's copy carries only in-frame clones and drops some. The sample carries 20,000 to 25,000 clones, more than 75% recorded once. Sequenced: CD4+ T cells from PBMCs. This TCR was recovered from a woman between 25 and 40 years old in good health. The chain couples TRBV4-3 to TRBJ1-4; D unresolved. The CDR3 region has the DNA TGCGCCAGCAGCCGGGAGGAAAAACTGTTTTTT. Protein product: CASSREEKLFF.